The clone carrying this TCR beta chain was counted only a few times. These data are taken from a study of blood T cell repertoires in COVID-19. Background on the study: The analysed material was cDNA or gDNA that came from T cells, B-cell-depleted T cells, or PBMCs.

In the authors' methods: Estimation of nucleated cell counts was performed using reference gene primer amplification. Method: immunoSEQ multiplex PCR; TCRdb's copy keeps in-frame clones and lacks some. V and J calls and clone size are copied from that table; D and trimming were computed from the DNA. This table holds tens of thousands of clones, roughly 90% found once. Per the germline V gene, CDR1 is SEHNR and CDR2 is FQNEAQ (reference sequence). The ends lost 0 bases at V and 2 bases at J; junction bases unmatched: 8. The CDR3 is 17 residues long. The receptor was derived from a human donor in a cohort sampled during active COVID-19. The specimen sequenced was peripheral blood. J is TRBJ1-2 and V is TRBV7-9; 8 bases are a match to TRBD1. The CDR3 spells CASSLAFTGQANYGYTF. CDR3 coding DNA: TGTGCCAGCAGCTTAGCCTTTACGGGACAGGCCAACTATGGCTACACCTTC.